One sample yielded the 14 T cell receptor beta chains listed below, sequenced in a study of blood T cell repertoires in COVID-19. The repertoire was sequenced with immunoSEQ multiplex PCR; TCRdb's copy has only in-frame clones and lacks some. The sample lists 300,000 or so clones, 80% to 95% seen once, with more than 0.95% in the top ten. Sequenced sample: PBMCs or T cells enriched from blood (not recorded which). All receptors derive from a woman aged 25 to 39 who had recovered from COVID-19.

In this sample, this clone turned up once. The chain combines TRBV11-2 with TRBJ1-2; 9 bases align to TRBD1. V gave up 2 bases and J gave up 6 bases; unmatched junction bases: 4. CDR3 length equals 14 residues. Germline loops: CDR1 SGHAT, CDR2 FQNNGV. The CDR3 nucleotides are TGTGCCAGCAGCTTAATGGGACAGGGAAATGGCTACACCTTC. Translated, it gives CASSLMGQGNGYTF.

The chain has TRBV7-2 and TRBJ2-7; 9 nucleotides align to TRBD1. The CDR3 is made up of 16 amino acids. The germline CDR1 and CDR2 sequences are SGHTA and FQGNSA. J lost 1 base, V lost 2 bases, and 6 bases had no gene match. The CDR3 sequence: CASSLRPGQGSYEQYF. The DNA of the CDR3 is TGTGCCAGCAGCTTAAGGCCGGGACAGGGATCCTACGAGCAGTACTTC.

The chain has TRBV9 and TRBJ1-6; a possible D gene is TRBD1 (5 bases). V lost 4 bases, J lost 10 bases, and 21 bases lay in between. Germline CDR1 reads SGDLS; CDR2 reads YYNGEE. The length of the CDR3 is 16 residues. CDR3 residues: CASSPQTGGARSPLHF. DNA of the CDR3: TGTGCCAGCAGCCCCCAAACAGGCGGGGCAAGATCACCCCTCCACTTT.

Here the CDR3 reads CASKALEGQGATNEKLFF. CDR3 nucleotide sequence: TGCGCCAGCAAAGCCCTCGAAGGACAGGGAGCAACTAATGAAAAACTGTTTTTT. The chain is built from TRBV5-1 and TRBJ1-4; 8 nucleotides align to TRBD1. The ends lost 6 bases at V and 0 bases at J; junction bases unmatched: 13. Germline CDR1 reads SGHRS; CDR2 reads YFSETQ. The CDR3 has 18 residues.

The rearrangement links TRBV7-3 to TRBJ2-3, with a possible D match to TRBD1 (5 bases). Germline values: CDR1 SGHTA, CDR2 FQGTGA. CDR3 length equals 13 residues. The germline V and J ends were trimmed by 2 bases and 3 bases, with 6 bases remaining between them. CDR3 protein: CASSLGATDTQYF. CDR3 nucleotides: TGTGCCAGCAGCTTAGGGGCAACAGATACGCAGTATTTT.

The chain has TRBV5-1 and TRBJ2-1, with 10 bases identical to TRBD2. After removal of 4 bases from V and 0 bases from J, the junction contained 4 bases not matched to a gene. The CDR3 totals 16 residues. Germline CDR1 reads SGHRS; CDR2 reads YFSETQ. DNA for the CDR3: TGCGCCAGCAGCGAGGCTAGCGGGAGCTCCTACAATGAGCAGTTCTTC. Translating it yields CASSEASGSSYNEQFF.

The DNA for the CDR3 is TGTGCCAGCAGCTTGTCGACGGGGAGGTATGGCTACACCTTC. It yields the protein CASSLSTGRYGYTF. The rearrangement links TRBV7-6 to TRBJ1-2, with unresolved D. The length of the CDR3 is 14 residues. V lost 3 bases and J lost 5, with 13 bases in between. Germline CDR1 reads SGHVS; CDR2 reads FNYEAQ. Combining the CDR3 with reference TRBV7-6 and TRBJ1-2 gives the whole variable domain GAGVSQSPRYKVTKRGQDVALRCDPISGHVSLYWYRQALGQGPEFLTYFNYEAQQDKSGLPNDRFSAERPEGSISTLTIQRTEQRDSAMYRCASSLSTGRYGYTFGSGTRLTVV.

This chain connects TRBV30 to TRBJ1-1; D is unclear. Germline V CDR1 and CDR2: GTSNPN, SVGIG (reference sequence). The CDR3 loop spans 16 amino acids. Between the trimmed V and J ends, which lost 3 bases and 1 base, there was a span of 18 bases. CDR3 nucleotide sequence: TGTGCCTGGAGCGTAATGTGGGAGAGCAAGAACACTGAAGCTTTCTTT. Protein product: CAWSVMWESKNTEAFF.

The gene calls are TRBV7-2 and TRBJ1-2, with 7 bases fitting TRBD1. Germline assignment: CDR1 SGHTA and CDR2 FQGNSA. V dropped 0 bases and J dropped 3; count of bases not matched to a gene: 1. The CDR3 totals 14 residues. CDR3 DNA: TGTGCCAGCAGCTTAGCAGGACAGGACTATGGCTACACCTTC. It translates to CASSLAGQDYGYTF.

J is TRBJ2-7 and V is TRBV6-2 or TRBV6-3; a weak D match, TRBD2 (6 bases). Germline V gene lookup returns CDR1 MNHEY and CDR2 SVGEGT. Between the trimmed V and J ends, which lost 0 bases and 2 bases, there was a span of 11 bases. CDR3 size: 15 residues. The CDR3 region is CASSYSGDSTYEQYF. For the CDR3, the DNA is TGTGCCAGCAGTTACTCGGGGGACTCTACCTACGAGCAGTACTTC.

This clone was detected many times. CDR3 nucleotides: TGTGCCAGTAGTATTGCGGGACTAGCGGGCCCCTACGAGCAGTACTTC. It is translated as CASSIAGLAGPYEQYF. The J gene is TRBJ2-7, the V gene TRBV19; 12 positions match TRBD2. The CDR3 is 16 residues long. In germline, CDR1 is LNHDA, CDR2 SQIVND (reference sequence). With V trimmed by 3 bases and J by 2 bases, 5 bases remained unmatched.

The CDR3: CASSLARTGTGEQYF. The CDR3 coding sequence is TGCGCCAGCAGCTTGGCCAGGACAGGTACAGGGGAGCAGTACTTC. The chain carries TRBV5-1 and TRBJ2-7, with 7 bases lining up with TRBD1. The CDR3 has 15 amino acids. Trimming took 0 bases from V and 7 from J; bases not matched to a gene: 10. From germline, CDR1 is SGHRS and CDR2 YFSETQ.

CDR3 loop: CASNPGPKEGYGYTF. The CDR3 nucleotides are TGTGCCAGCAACCCGGGACCGAAGGAGGGCTATGGCTACACCTTC. The chain has TRBV3-1 (or the pseudogene TRBV3-2) and TRBJ1-2, with D perhaps TRBD1 (5 bases). CDR3 length equals 15 residues. Per the germline V gene, CDR1 is LGHDT and CDR2 is YNNKEL (reference sequence). The ends were cut back, 7 bases at V and 4 bases at J, with 19 bases in the middle.

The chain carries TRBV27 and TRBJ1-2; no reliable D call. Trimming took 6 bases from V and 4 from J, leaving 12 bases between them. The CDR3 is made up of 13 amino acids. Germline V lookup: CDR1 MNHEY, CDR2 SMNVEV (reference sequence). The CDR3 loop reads CASRGSGIYGYTF. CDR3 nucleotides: TGTGCCAGCAGGGGAAGCGGAATCTATGGCTACACCTTC.